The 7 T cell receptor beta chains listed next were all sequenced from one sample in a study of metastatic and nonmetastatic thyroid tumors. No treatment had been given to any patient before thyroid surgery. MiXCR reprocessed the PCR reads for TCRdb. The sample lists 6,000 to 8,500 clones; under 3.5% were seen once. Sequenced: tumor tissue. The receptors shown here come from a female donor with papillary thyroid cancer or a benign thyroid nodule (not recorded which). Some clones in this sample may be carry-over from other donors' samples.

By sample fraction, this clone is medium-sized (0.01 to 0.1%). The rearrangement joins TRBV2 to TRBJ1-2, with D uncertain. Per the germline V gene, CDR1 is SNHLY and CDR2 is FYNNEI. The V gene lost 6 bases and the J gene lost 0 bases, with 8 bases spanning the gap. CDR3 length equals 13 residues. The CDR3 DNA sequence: TGTGCCAGCAGGGTAACTACTAACTATGGCTACACCTTC. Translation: CASRVTTNYGYTF.

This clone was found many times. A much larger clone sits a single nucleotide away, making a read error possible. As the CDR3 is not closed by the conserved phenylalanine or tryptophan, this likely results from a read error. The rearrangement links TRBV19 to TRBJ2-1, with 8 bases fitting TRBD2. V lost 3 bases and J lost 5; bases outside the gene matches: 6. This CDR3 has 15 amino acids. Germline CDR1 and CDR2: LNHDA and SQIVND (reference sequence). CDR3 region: CASSISSGSHNEQFV. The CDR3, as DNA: TGTGCCAGTAGTATTTCCAGCGGGAGCCACAATGAGCAGTTCGTC.

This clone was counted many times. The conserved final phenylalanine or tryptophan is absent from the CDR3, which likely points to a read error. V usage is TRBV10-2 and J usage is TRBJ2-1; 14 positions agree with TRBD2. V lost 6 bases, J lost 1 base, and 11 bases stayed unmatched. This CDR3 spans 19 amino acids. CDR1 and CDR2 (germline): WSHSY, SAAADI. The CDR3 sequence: CASRRVGLAGGHSYNEQFV. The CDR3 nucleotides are TGCGCCAGCAGAAGGGTCGGACTAGCGGGAGGCCATTCCTACAATGAGCAGTTCGTC.

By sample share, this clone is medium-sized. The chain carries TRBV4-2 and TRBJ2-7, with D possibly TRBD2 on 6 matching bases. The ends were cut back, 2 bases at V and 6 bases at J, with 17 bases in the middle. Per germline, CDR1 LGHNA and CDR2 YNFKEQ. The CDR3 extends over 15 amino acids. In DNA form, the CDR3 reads TGTGCCAGCAGCCAAATAGACGGGAGTAGGAGCGAGCAGTACTTC. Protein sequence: CASSQIDGSRSEQYF.

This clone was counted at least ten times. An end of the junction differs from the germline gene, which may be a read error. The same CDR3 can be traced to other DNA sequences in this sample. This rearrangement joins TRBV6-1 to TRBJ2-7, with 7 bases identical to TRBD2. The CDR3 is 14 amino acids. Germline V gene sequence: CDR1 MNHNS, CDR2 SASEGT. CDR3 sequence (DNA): TGCGCCAGCAGCCTCCGGGGAGGGGTGGGCGAGCAGTACTTC. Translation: CASSLRGGVGEQYF.

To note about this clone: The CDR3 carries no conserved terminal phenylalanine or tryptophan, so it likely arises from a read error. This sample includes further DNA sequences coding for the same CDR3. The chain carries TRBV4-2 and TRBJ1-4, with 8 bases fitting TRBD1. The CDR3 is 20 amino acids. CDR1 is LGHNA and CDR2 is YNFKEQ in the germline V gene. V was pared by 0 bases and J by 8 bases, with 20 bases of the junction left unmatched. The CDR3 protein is CASSQDRTGSSSIRGEKLFL. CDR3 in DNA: TGTGCCAGCAGCCAAGACAGGACAGGGTCCTCTTCGATCCGGGGAGAAAAACTGTTTCTT.

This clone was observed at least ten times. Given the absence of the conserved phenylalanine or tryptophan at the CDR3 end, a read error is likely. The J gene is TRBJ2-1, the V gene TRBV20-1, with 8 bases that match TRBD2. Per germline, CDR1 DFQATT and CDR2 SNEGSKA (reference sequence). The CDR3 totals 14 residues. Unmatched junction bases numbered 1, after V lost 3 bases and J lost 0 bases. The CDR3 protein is CSASGRASYNEQFV. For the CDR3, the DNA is TGCAGTGCTAGCGGGAGGGCCTCCTACAATGAGCAGTTCGTC.